This TCR beta chain was obtained from a study of cytomegalovirus exposure and HLA in healthy donors. As for this clone: Its matching antigen is unknown.

V dropped 5 bases and J dropped 4 bases, with 12 bases sitting between them. CDR3 length: 14 amino acids. Germline CDR1 SGHDT, CDR2 YYEEEE. The method was immunoSEQ multiplex PCR; TCRdb's version includes in-frame clones alone and lacks a portion of them. The table has 200,000 or so clones, more than 80% seen once. Overall study results and limits: Reportedly, diagnosis of cytomegalovirus status by the classifier showed high specificity and sensitivity.

Sequencing input: PBMCs. The TCR sequence derives from a man aged 18-30 years in good health and CMV-seropositive. The chain is built from TRBV5-6 and TRBJ2-2; TRBD2 might be the D (5 bases). CDR3 in amino acids: CASSPRGSTGELFF. CDR3 bases: TGTGCCAGCAGTCCCCGGGGTTCCACCGGGGAGCTGTTTTTT.